A selection of T cell receptor beta chains follows, all from one sample in a study of cytomegalovirus exposure and HLA in healthy donors. Measured with immunoSEQ multiplex PCR; TCRdb has only the in-frame clones, and not every one. This table has about 180,000 clones, around 80% appearing once. The sequencing sample was made of PBMCs. Source of these receptors: a girl aged 5 to 17 in good health and CMV-seropositive. Both conserved end residues are part of each CDR3.

V gene: TRBV30
J gene: TRBJ2-7
CDR3 protein: CAWSVQDSIYEQYF

V gene: TRBV7-8
J gene: TRBJ2-7
CDR3 protein: CASSLLGQSPYEQYF

V gene: TRBV14
J gene: TRBJ2-7
CDR3 protein: CASSRTSGTYEQYF

V gene: TRBV4-2
J gene: TRBJ2-5
CDR3 protein: CASSQDFTREDGETQYF

V gene: TRBV5-1
J gene: TRBJ2-2
CDR3 protein: CASSLGTANTGELFF

V gene: TRBV27
J gene: TRBJ1-1
CDR3 protein: CASSRQGVNTEAFF

V gene: TRBV27
J gene: TRBJ1-5
CDR3 protein: CASSPDSTSNQPQHF

V gene: TRBV7-9
J gene: TRBJ1-1
CDR3 protein: CASSFPGQGALGTEAFF

V gene: TRBV27
J gene: TRBJ2-7
CDR3 protein: CASSYGTGVYEQYF

V gene: TRBV13
J gene: TRBJ2-5
CDR3 protein: CASSSYGETQYF

V gene: TRBV5-6
J gene: TRBJ2-1
CDR3 protein: CASSLLGLPKGFDEQFF

V gene: TRBV4-1
J gene: TRBJ1-2
CDR3 protein: CASSPTTGNYGYTF

V gene: TRBV5-1
J gene: TRBJ1-2
CDR3 protein: CASREGADRPNYGYTF

V gene: TRBV7-9
J gene: TRBJ2-7
CDR3 protein: CASSSGQFPRIYEQYF

V gene: TRBV11-2
J gene: TRBJ2-5
CDR3 protein: CASSYGSSGRALFLETQYF

V gene: TRBV19
J gene: TRBJ2-7
CDR3 protein: CASSMMTNYEQYF

V gene: TRBV30
J gene: TRBJ2-1
CDR3 protein: CAWSVAGLAAYNEQFF

V gene: TRBV10-3
J gene: TRBJ2-7
CDR3 protein: CAISKNRGRSYEQYF

V gene: TRBV10-3
J gene: TRBJ2-7
CDR3 protein: CAISDDRLHYEQYF

V gene: TRBV30
J gene: TRBJ2-5
CDR3 protein: CAWSARPQETQYF

V gene: TRBV19
J gene: TRBJ2-7
CDR3 protein: CASSTRTGSSYEQYF

V gene: TRBV6-1
J gene: TRBJ2-2
CDR3 protein: CASSEWGLAPGELFF

V gene: TRBV4-3
J gene: TRBJ2-7
CDR3 protein: CASSPNPRTGAEQYF

V gene: TRBV19
J gene: TRBJ2-1
CDR3 protein: CASVAGAYNEQFF

V gene: TRBV7-9
J gene: TRBJ2-1
CDR3 protein: CASSPRLADNEQFF

V gene: TRBV7-2
J gene: TRBJ2-5
CDR3 protein: CASSLGLAGVKTQYF

V gene: TRBV25-1
J gene: TRBJ2-7
CDR3 protein: CASSEYGGRHEQYF

V gene: TRBV27
J gene: TRBJ2-3
CDR3 protein: CASSLDQGSRDTQYF

V gene: TRBV10-2
J gene: TRBJ2-3
CDR3 protein: CASSEWSASTDTQYF

V gene: TRBV6-1
J gene: TRBJ1-2
CDR3 protein: CASSVMRVDYGYTF

V gene: TRBV6-6
J gene: TRBJ2-7
CDR3 protein: CASSGRTSGGYEQYF

V gene: TRBV2
J gene: TRBJ2-2
CDR3 protein: CASTRDRRWGGELFF

V gene: TRBV9
J gene: TRBJ2-7
CDR3 protein: CASSVGSGVAYEQYF

V gene: TRBV4-2
J gene: TRBJ1-3
CDR3 protein: CASSPKGESAWGSGNTIYF

V gene: TRBV11-2
J gene: TRBJ2-7
CDR3 protein: CASSRLTLSSYEQYF

V gene: TRBV6-6
J gene: TRBJ1-2
CDR3 protein: CASSYGRQGADGYTF

V gene: TRBV15
J gene: TRBJ1-4
CDR3 protein: CATSREQNEKLFF

V gene: TRBV29-1
J gene: TRBJ2-7
CDR3 protein: CSVGLGQGYEQYF

V gene: TRBV27
J gene: TRBJ2-7
CDR3 protein: CASRASGRGEQYF

V gene: TRBV9
J gene: TRBJ2-2
CDR3 protein: CASSHTGGTGELFF

V gene: TRBV30
J gene: TRBJ1-3
CDR3 protein: CAWSAQGADTIYF

V gene: TRBV7-3
J gene: TRBJ2-5
CDR3 protein: CASSYRGQETQYF

V gene: TRBV14
J gene: TRBJ2-7
CDR3 protein: CASSLGTYEQYF

V gene: TRBV4-1
J gene: TRBJ2-1
CDR3 protein: CASSQKTSGSRYDEQFF

V gene: TRBV10-3
J gene: TRBJ1-2
CDR3 protein: CAISESGQGAGNYGYTF

V gene: TRBV5-1
J gene: TRBJ2-1
CDR3 protein: CASSNGLVYNEQFF